The T cell receptor beta chain under discussion was sequenced for a study of shared clonotypes between healthy human individuals (dated by TCRdb to the early 2020s). Describing the broader study: The cohort included a few men and a couple of women between 18 and 49 years of age. For each donor, CD4 naive and CD4 memory were each run on three plates, CD8 naive on two plates, and CD8 memory on one plate. To estimate repertoire size and how much clonotypes are shared between individuals, the study performed deep sequencing of blood TCR repertoires from five healthy adults. Different laboratories and diverse techniques were used to prepare libraries and sequence TCR repertoires, to increase sequencing depth and limit assay-specific biases. Each donor's leukapheresis produced roughly between about 0.9 and 9.5 billion PBMCs. Here is what the overall study found, with its caveats: Compared with non-shared clonotypes, clonotypes shared by all four sorted-subset donors had higher generation probabilities. Sampling was restricted to blood, and TCR repertoires in tissue are likely to differ from TCR repertoires in blood. When several donors were compared, the shared fraction of clonotypes was 5% to 6.5% for naive CD4, 3.5% to 4% for naive CD8, 2% to 2.5% for memory CD4, and 0.4% for memory CD8. Based on pairwise subsampling, the degree of clonotype sharing among donors was expected to be affected by sequencing depth. Larger estimated clonotype richness was generally found for naive subsets than for memory subsets. Because the study included only a small number of donors, the genetic and exposure-history diversity represented was limited. Even with the large sequencing depth, rarefaction of the sorted-subset datasets indicated that sequencing was incomplete.

Of note for this clone: The antigen it recognizes is unknown. Base qualities are not at hand, and no much larger clone is one base apart. This same CDR3 is encoded by further DNA sequences in the sample.

Using the deep immunoSEQ assay, multiplex PCR amplified TCR CDR3 regions from genomic DNA. Extracted genomic DNA from each cell subset was spread evenly across all wells of several immunoSEQ 96-well plates, with each plate serving as a replicate. For sorted subsets, about 220 ng of genomic DNA, equivalent to 25,000 to 30,000 T cell genomes, went into each replicate PCR. Purified libraries were quantified with a Qubit 3.0 fluorometer, sized on a Bioanalyzer 2100, and re-quantified with the KAPA Library Quantification kit. A separate single-read 150-cycle Illumina NextSeq 550 flow cell was used to sequence each immunoSEQ 96-well plate. Per the authors' processing: Because the immunoSEQ output held only junctional sequences and lacked quality scores, the filtering could not match the filtering applied to full-length reads. Sequences were annotated with PyIR, a Python wrapper for IgBLAST v1.9, and V/J genes and CDR3 were assigned using IMGT germline references. Reads were removed for weak V/J assignments (E-value above 1e-6), missing CDR3, stop codons, out-of-frame junctions, or ambiguous translated residues. V3J clonotypes were defined as sequences sharing an identical inferred V gene, J gene, and CDR3 amino acid sequence. To compute the percentage overlap between repertoires, the number of shared unique clonotypes was divided by the size of the smaller repertoire. Three approaches were used to assess repertoire richness: RTK rarefaction, the Chao1 estimator, and Recon v2.1 estimates of unobserved clonotypes. OLGA was used to compute generation probabilities for all TCRbeta clonotypes that the gDNA method yielded from a few donors. Entries here come from immuneACCESS through TCRdb and include only in-frame sequences with V and J called. Some clones fail to appear in such tables; in the studies checked, an unresolved V gene covers under half of the shortfall, and the cause of the remainder is unknown. The V and J calls and the clone size are those of that table, but D and trimming were determined from the DNA. The sample table shows millions of clones, and less than 95% are seen once. The leading ten clones occupy about 1.1% of the sample.

CD8 naive samples were obtained by positive selection for CCR7 among CD45RO-negative cells, yielding a CD45RA+CCR7+ population from which TemRA cells were excluded. Healthy HIV-negative adults with no recently reported acute infections or vaccinations were included as donors. All donors were Caucasian adults living in Nashville, Tennessee, USA. Blood was obtained by leukapheresis, after which PBMCs were separated by Ficoll-Histopaque density gradient centrifugation and cryopreserved in liquid nitrogen vapor phase. Purity and quantity of every magnetically sorted T cell population were checked by analytical flow cytometry. Each sorted fraction had its genomic DNA isolated and then quantified by UV absorbance on a Nanodrop 2000c. Material: naive CD8+ T cells sorted from blood. What this sample's cell subset or site label stands for: CD45RA+CCR7+. This sequence originates from a man between 18 and 35 years old in good health.

The DNA reads as follows: TGTGCCAGCAGCTTAGGGACTAGCGGGAGAGGGGAGCAGTTCTTC. It translates as CASSLGTSGRGEQFF. The chain joins TRBV7-9 to TRBJ2-1; 13 bases in the junction line up with TRBD2. For this chain, trimming is 1 base at the V end and 10 bases at the J end, and the number of junction bases without a gene match is 4. The CDR3 measures 15 amino acids from cysteine to phenylalanine. Only CDR3 DNA remains: 45 bases, in frame from the first base. The germline V gene (reference sequence) gives CDR1 as SEHNR and CDR2 as FQNEAQ.